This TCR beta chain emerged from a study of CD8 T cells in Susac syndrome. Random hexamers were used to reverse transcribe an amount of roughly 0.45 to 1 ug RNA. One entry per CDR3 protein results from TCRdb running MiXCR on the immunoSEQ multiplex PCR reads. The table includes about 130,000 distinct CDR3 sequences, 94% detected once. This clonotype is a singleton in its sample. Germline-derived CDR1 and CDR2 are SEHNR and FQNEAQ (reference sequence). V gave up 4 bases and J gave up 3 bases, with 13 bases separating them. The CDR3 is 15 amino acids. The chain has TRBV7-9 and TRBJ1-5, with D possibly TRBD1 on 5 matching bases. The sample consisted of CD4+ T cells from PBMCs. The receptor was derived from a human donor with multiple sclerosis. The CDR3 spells CASSSLGTVNQPQHF. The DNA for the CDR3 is TGTGCCAGCAGCTCTCTAGGGACGGTCAATCAGCCCCAGCATTTT.